This TCR beta chain was documented in a study of shared clonotypes between healthy human individuals. Germline V gives CDR1 SGHAT, CDR2 FQNNGV. The CDR3 sequence is 13 residues long. V gave up 0 bases and J gave up 6 bases, with 6 bases separating them. Findings of the study overall: An expected dependence of interdonor clonotype sharing on sequencing depth was noted. Naive CD4 clonotypes overlapped across a handful of donors at roughly 5%.

For sorted subsets, about 200 ng DNA per replicate equaled about 31,000 T cell genomes. Clones were sequenced by immunoSEQ multiplex PCR, and TCRdb holds only the in-frame ones, with some missing. The top ten hold roughly 0.13% of the sample, which has more than 2 million clones, 85% to 95% seen once. A remark on this clone: What it recognizes is unknown.

This TCR was sampled from a man between 18 and 29 years old in good health. This chain uses TRBV11-2 with TRBJ1-5; D is undetermined. The material sequenced was naive CD4+ T cells sorted from blood. Subset described: CD45RA+ positively selected. The CDR3 is CASSLDTLQPQHF. DNA for the CDR3: TGTGCCAGCAGCTTAGATACGCTTCAGCCCCAGCATTTT. Looking up the rest from reference TRBV11-2 and TRBJ1-5 gives the full variable domain: EAGVAQSPRYKIIEKRQSVAFWCNPISGHATLYWYQQILGQGPKLLIQFQNNGVVDDSQLPKDRFSAERLKGVDSTLKIQPAKLEDSAVYLCASSLDTLQPQHFGDGTRLSIL.